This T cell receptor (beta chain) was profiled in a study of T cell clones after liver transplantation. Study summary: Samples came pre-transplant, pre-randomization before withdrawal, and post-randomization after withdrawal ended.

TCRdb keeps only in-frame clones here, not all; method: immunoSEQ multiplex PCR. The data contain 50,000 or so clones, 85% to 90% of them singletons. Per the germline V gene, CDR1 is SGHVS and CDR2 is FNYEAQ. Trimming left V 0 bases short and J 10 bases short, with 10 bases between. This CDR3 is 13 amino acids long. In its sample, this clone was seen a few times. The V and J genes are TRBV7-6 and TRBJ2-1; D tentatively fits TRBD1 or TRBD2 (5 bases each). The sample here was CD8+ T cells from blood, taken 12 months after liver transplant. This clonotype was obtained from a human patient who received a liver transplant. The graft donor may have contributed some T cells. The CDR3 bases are TGTGCCAGCAGCTTAGCAGGGTGGGACGAGCAGTTCTTC. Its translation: CASSLAGWDEQFF.